The entry below gives a single TCR beta chain sequence along with its context. Its antigen is not known. The time point was: blood from clinic visit 5 months post-surgery; TSC patient then seizure free. Patients received at least one anti-epileptic drug before surgery. This entry is derived from a study of brain T cells in children with intractable seizures. General study results and limits: Pre-surgery blood may have been undersampled, hiding some clones. Patients' HCMV serostatus was unknown; virus specificity rests on CDR3 similarity alone.

Repertoires were generated with immunoSEQ multiplex PCR, while TCRdb's copy carries only in-frame clones and drops some. The sample includes 340,000 or so clones, 93% of them seen just once. V lost 3 bases and J 9 bases, leaving 14 bases between the germline ends. CDR3 length: 13 amino acids. The sequence came from a boy younger than two with tuberous sclerosis and intractable seizures. This chain joins TRBV12-3 or TRBV12-4 and TRBJ2-5; TRBD2 is a possible D gene (5 bases). Source: peripheral blood, taken more than 4 months after surgery. CDR3 nucleotide sequence: TGTGCCAGCAGTTTTGGAGGCTCTATGGCCCAGTACTTC. Protein sequence: CASSFGGSMAQYF.